This TCR beta chain was captured by sequencing in a study of blood T cell repertoires in COVID-19. Study information: Material from acute and convalescent COVID-19 was sourced from the United States, Italy and Spain. PBMCs, B-cell-depleted T cells, or T cells provided the cDNA or gDNA that made up the material.

In the original analysis: Estimation of nucleated cell counts was performed using reference gene primer amplification. Data came from immunoSEQ multiplex PCR; TCRdb stores just in-frame clones and leaves some out. D and trimming were read from the DNA, whereas the V and J calls and clone size are those reported in that table. The sample yields a few hundred thousand clones, 88% seen once. This CDR3 has 12 residues. Germline assignment: CDR1 LGHDT and CDR2 YNNKEL (reference sequence). Trimming took 3 bases from V and 5 from J, leaving 6 bases between them. This clone was recorded once. Seattle's enrolled individuals joined amid active infection and were then monitored longitudinally.

The receptor was derived from a woman aged 25 to 39 with COVID-19, enrolled during active disease. V is TRBV3-1 (or the pseudogene TRBV3-2) and J is TRBJ2-3; tentatively, D is TRBD1 (5 bases). Material: peripheral blood. CDR3 DNA: TGTGCCAGCAGCCAGGGGCGAGATACGCAGTATTTT. Translation gives CASSQGRDTQYF.